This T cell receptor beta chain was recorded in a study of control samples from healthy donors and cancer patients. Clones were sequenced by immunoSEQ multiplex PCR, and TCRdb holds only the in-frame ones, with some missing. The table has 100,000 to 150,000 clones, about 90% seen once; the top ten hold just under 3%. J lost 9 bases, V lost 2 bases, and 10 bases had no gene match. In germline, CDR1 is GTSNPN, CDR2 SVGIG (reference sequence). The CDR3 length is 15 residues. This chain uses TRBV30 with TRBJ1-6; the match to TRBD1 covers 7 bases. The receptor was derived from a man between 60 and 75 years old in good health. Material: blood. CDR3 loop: CAWSTRQGKGSPLHF. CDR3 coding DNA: TGTGCCTGGAGTACCCGACAGGGAAAGGGTTCACCCCTCCACTTT.